This T cell receptor beta chain derives from a study of blood T cells in healthy people across ages. The CDR3 loop spans 17 amino acids. Germline loops: CDR1 LGHDT, CDR2 YNNKEL (reference sequence). With V trimmed by 0 bases and J by 5 bases, 10 bases remained unmatched. A J-beta primer mix and a sample-barcoded 5' primer were used in a second PCR of roughly 6 to 12 cycles. A tag from a template-switch adaptor with 12 random nucleotides marked each cDNA molecule. TCRdb independently ran MiXCR on the 5' RACE reads; one entry per CDR3 protein. The repertoire has 1.2 million to 1.5 million distinct CDR3 sequences, approximately 42% of them found once; the top ten carry roughly 7.9%.

The receptor's source is a woman aged 18-29 years in good health. The J gene is TRBJ2-1, the V gene TRBV3-1, with 7 bases identical to TRBD2. The sequenced material came from blood. CDR3 coding DNA: TGTGCCAGCAGCCAAGAAATTTGGGCGGGAGAAGACAATGAGCAGTTCTTC. As protein: CASSQEIWAGEDNEQFF.